This TCR beta chain appears in the sequencing data of a study of blood T cells in healthy people across ages. CDR1 and CDR2 from the germline V gene are DFQATT and SNEGSKA (reference sequence). The CDR3 has 15 residues. A sample-barcoded 5' primer and a J-beta primer mix were used in a second PCR of roughly 6 to 12 cycles. TCRdb ran MiXCR on the 5' RACE reads and lists one entry per CDR3 protein. The table has 650,000 to 1,000,000 distinct CDR3 sequences, about 37% seen once; the top ten hold around 13%. The chain is built from TRBV20-1 and TRBJ2-1; perhaps TRBD2 as D (7 bases). Gene TRBJ2-7 matches the end of the DNA better, so the J call may be wrong. What was sequenced was blood. The receptor was derived from a young man in good health. CDR3 in amino acids: CSAHGGASTYNEQYF. Written as DNA, the CDR3 is TGCAGTGCCCATGGGGGGGCGAGTACCTACAATGAGCAGTACTTC.